This T cell receptor (beta chain) is drawn from a study of T-cell reconstitution after alpha-beta-depleted transplantation in children. This clonotype was detected ten times or more. Its antigen is not known. CDR3 length equals 15 residues. V was pared by 1 base and J by 2 bases, with 11 bases between. Germline V CDR1 and CDR2: SEHNR, FQNEAQ (reference sequence). Broader study findings: Several patients had high TCRbeta diversity at day 60; it came from surviving recipient T cells and thymic progenitors. Newly produced T cells mostly accounted for T-cell counts and diversity one year post-transplant. By about two months after transplant, alpha-beta T cells reportedly arose from several hundred graft clones that had expanded.

For TCRbeta, the library was prepared with unique molecular identifiers. TCRdb re-called the PCR reads with MiXCR, one entry per CDR3 protein. The table includes 700,000 to 850,000 distinct CDR3 sequences, roughly 15% detected once. The receptor comes from a male patient younger than 18 who had a stem cell transplant for acute lymphoblastic leukemia, so the T cells may come from the graft donor. The sequenced sample was PBMCs, mostly from graft donor cells, obtained 360 days after TCRalphabeta/CD19-depleted stem cell transplant. V gene TRBV7-9 combines with J gene TRBJ2-5; possibly TRBD2 for D (5 bases). The CDR3 DNA sequence: TGTGCCAGCAGCTTAGGACTAATTGATCAAGAGACCCAGTACTTC. Its protein product is CASSLGLIDQETQYF.